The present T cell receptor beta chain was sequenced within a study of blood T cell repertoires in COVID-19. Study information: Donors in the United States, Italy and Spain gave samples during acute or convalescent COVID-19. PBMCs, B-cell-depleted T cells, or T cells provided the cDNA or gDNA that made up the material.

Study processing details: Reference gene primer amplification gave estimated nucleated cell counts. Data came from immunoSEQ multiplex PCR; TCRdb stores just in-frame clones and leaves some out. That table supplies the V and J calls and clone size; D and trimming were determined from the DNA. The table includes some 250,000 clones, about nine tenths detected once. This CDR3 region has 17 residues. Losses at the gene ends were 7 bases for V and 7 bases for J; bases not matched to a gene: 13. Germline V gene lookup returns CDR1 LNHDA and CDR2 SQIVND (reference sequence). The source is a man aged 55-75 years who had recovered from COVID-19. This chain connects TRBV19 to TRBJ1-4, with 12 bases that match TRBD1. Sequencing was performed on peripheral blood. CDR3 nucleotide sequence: TGTGCCAGTACTCCGGGACAGGGGGCCCCGTTGGGTGAAAAACTGTTTTTT. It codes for CASTPGQGAPLGEKLFF.